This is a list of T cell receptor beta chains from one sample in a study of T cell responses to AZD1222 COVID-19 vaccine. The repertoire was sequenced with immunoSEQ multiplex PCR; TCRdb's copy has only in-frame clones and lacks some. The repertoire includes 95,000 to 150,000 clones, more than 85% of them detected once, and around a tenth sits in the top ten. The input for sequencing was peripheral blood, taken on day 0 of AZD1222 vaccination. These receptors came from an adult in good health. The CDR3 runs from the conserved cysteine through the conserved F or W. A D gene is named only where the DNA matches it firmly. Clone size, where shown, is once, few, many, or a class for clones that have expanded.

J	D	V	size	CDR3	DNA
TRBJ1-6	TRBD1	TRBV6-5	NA	CASSRDRGYSPLHF	TGTGCCAGCAGCAGGGACAGGGGGTATTCACCCCTCCACTTT
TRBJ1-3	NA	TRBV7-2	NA	CASSSIMDGNTIYF	TGTGCCAGCAGCTCAATTATGGATGGAAACACCATATATTTT
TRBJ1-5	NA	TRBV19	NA	CASSMRPHSNQPQHF	TGTGCCAGTAGTATGCGGCCTCATAGCAATCAGCCCCAGCATTTT
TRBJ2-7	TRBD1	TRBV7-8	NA	CASSFRPGQGSYEQYF	TGTGCCAGCAGCTTCCGACCGGGACAGGGATCCTACGAGCAGTACTTC
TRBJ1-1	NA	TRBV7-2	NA	CASSFTPTGSQAEAFF	TGTGCCAGCAGCTTTACGCCGACGGGAAGCCAAGCAGAAGCTTTCTTT
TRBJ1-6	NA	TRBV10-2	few	CASPTRGNNSPLHF	TGCGCCAGCCCCACCAGGGGAAATAATTCACCCCTCCACTTT
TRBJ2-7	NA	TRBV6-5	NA	CASSYEDTASTYEQYF	TGTGCCAGCAGTTACGAGGACACCGCGTCCACCTACGAGCAGTACTTC
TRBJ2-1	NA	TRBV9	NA	CASSPKTWGNEQFF	TGTGCCAGCAGCCCGAAGACGTGGGGCAATGAGCAGTTCTTC
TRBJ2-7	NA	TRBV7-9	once	CASSLNGGSHEQYF	TGTGCCAGCAGCTTAAACGGAGGGTCCCACGAGCAGTACTTC
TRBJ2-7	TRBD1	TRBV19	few	CASSITPGTVAAEQYF	TGTGCCAGTAGTATAACGCCCGGGACAGTCGCCGCCGAGCAGTACTTC
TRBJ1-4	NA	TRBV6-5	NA	CASSYRDPANEKLFF	TGTGCCAGCAGTTACCGTGACCCGGCTAATGAAAAACTGTTTTTT
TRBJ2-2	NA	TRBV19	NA	CASSGPTGELFF	TGTGCCAGTAGTGGCCCCACCGGGGAGCTGTTTTTT
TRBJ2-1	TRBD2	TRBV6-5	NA	CATRSGRATYNEQFF	TGTGCCACCAGAAGCGGGAGGGCTACGTACAATGAGCAGTTCTTC
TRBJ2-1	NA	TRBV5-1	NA	CASSPGTGLDEQFF	TGCGCCAGCAGCCCGGGAACAGGGTTGGATGAGCAGTTCTTC
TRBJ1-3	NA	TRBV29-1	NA	CSARTVGNTIYF	TGCAGCGCCCGTACAGTCGGAAACACCATATATTTT
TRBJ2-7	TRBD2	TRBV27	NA	CASSPIAGGPPEQYF	TGTGCCAGCAGTCCTATAGCGGGAGGGCCCCCGGAGCAGTACTTC
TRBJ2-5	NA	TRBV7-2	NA	CASSLNREETQYF	TGTGCCAGCAGCTTAAACAGGGAAGAGACCCAGTACTTC
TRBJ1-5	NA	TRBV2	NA	CASSNPPGFGNQPQHF	TGTGCCAGCAGTAATCCCCCAGGGTTCGGCAATCAGCCCCAGCATTTT
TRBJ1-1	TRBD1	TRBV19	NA	CASSTNRDRLMNTEAFF	TGTGCCAGTAGTACAAACCGGGACAGACTCATGAACACTGAAGCTTTCTTT
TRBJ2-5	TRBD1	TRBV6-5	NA	CASSSPGQGAETQYF	TGTGCCAGCAGCAGTCCGGGACAGGGGGCAGAGACCCAGTACTTC
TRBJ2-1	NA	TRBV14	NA	CASSHSGTVLYEQFF	TGTGCCAGCAGCCACTCAGGGACTGTCCTCTATGAGCAGTTCTTC
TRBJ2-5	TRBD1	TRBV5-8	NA	CASSTGQGGIETQYF	TGTGCCAGCAGCACCGGACAGGGGGGGATAGAGACCCAGTACTTC
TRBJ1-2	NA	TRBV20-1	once	CSATNSYGYTF	TGCAGTGCTACCAACAGCTATGGCTACACCTTC